Shown below are 14 T cell receptor beta chains from a single sample sequenced in a study of sequential checkpoint blockade in melanoma. This table comes from immunoSEQ multiplex PCR, and its TCRdb copy is limited to in-frame clones, with some not included. The sample carries fewer than 20,000 clones, around three fifths recorded once. Sample treatment: randomized to nivolumab then ipilimumab (arm A) or the reverse (arm B). The input for sequencing was CD8+ T cells sorted from blood (inferred from file names), taken from a patient given nivolumab and ipilimumab in sequence. Receptor source: a human donor with melanoma.

This clone appeared a few times. The rearrangement joins TRBV10-2 to TRBJ1-6, with D possibly TRBD1 on 5 matching bases. Per the germline V gene, CDR1 is WSHSY and CDR2 is SAAADI. The CDR3 runs to 17 residues. The germline V and J ends were trimmed by 2 bases and 7 bases, with 18 bases remaining between them. CDR3 coding DNA: TGCGCCAGCAGTGAGATGGAGTCCGGGAGGGACAATTCACCCCTCCACTTT. Translating it yields CASSEMESGRDNSPLHF.

This clone came up a few times. The rearrangement joins TRBV2 to TRBJ2-1; 8 bases are shared with TRBD2. CDR1 and CDR2 (germline): SNHLY, FYNNEI. The CDR3 sequence is 15 residues long. J gave up 2 bases and V 6 bases, and 6 bases lay outside the gene matches. The CDR3 reads CASSAGLVTYNEQFF. The CDR3 DNA follows: TGTGCCAGCAGCGCGGGACTAGTCACCTACAATGAGCAGTTCTTC.

The rearrangement joins TRBV6-5 to TRBJ1-1, with D perhaps matching TRBD1 (6 bases). CDR3 size: 13 residues. Trimming took off 7 bases at V and 1 base at J, with 10 bases between the two ends. From germline, CDR1 is MNHEY and CDR2 SVGAGI. CDR3 amino acids: CASTLTGNTEAFF. The CDR3 DNA follows: TGTGCCAGCACCCTGACAGGGAACACTGAAGCTTTCTTT.

In this sample, this clone turned up a few times. This rearrangement joins TRBV30 to TRBJ2-4; 11 bases are a match to TRBD1. The CDR3 is 14 residues long. Germline-derived CDR1 and CDR2 are GTSNPN and SVGIG (reference sequence). In DNA form, the CDR3 reads TGTGCTGGACAGGGGGCAGGGGCCAAAAACATTCAGTACTTC. Its protein product is CAGQGAGAKNIQYF.

This clone has just a few counts. The J gene is TRBJ2-5, the V gene TRBV9; TRBD2 matches at 7 bases. From germline, CDR1 is SGDLS and CDR2 YYNGEE. V lost 0 bases to trimming and J lost 4 bases; unmatched junction nucleotides: 9. The CDR3 totals 16 residues. CDR3 amino acids: CASSVGLRGWAETQYF. CDR3 bases: TGTGCCAGCAGCGTAGGTCTGCGGGGGTGGGCAGAGACCCAGTACTTC.

V usage is TRBV25-1 and J usage is TRBJ1-4; TRBD1 is a possible D gene (5 bases). The germline V and J ends were trimmed by 5 bases and 8 bases, with 15 bases remaining between them. The CDR3 is made up of 14 amino acids. Germline V lookup: CDR1 MGHDK, CDR2 SYGVNS. Here the CDR3 DNA reads TGTGCCAGCAGTTTCTCGTGGGGCGGCGAAAAACTGTTTTTT. Translating gives CASSFSWGGEKLFF.

The gene calls are TRBV4-1 and TRBJ2-5, with D hard to call. The germline V gene has CDR1 MGHRA and CDR2 YSYEKL. The CDR3 covers 14 residues. V lost 0 bases and J 3 bases, leaving 8 bases between the germline ends. CDR3 in amino acids: CASSQEYREETQYF. CDR3 nucleotide sequence: TGCGCCAGCAGCCAAGAATACCGGGAAGAGACCCAGTACTTC.

This chain joins TRBV7-9 and TRBJ2-1, with 7 bases identical to TRBD1. V lost 5 bases to trimming and J lost 5 bases; unmatched junction nucleotides: 6. This CDR3 has 14 residues. The germline CDR1 and CDR2 sequences are SEHNR and FQNEAQ (reference sequence). The DNA of the CDR3 is TGTGCCAGCAGCCTCTGGACAGGCGACAATGAGCAGTTCTTC. This translates into CASSLWTGDNEQFF.

The CDR3 DNA follows: TGTGCCAGCAGCGACTCGGGGGACACTGAAGCTTTCTTT. This sequence encodes CASSDSGDTEAFF. This rearrangement joins TRBV9 to TRBJ1-1; D might be TRBD1 (5 bases). The germline V gene has CDR1 SGDLS and CDR2 YYNGEE. This CDR3 spans 13 amino acids. V was pared by 3 bases and J by 3 bases, with 9 bases between.

The chain links TRBV4-1 to TRBJ2-7; D remains ambiguous. The CDR3 runs 15 residues. V shed 1 base and J shed 3 bases, with 13 bases lying between them. Germline-derived CDR1 and CDR2 are MGHRA and YSYEKL. CDR3 in DNA: TGCGCCAGCAGCCAAGGGGCTAACGCAGGCTACGAGCAGTACTTC. Residues: CASSQGANAGYEQYF.

The rearrangement uses TRBV2 and TRBJ2-3; 12 bases are shared with TRBD2. V shed 6 bases, J shed 2 bases, and the junction held 6 bases outside the gene matches. The V gene's germline CDR1 is SNHLY and CDR2 FYNNEI. This CDR3 region has 16 residues. The CDR3 here is CASRLLAGGFTDTQYF. CDR3 nucleotide sequence: TGTGCCAGCAGACTTCTAGCGGGGGGGTTCACAGATACGCAGTATTTT.

This clone was detected only once. The chain has TRBV6-1 and TRBJ1-1, with a possible D match to TRBD1 (6 bases). The V gene lost 8 bases and the J gene lost 4 bases, with 20 bases spanning the gap. The CDR3 sequence is 15 residues long. Germline assignment: CDR1 MNHNS and CDR2 SASEGT. CDR3 protein: CASGIIGTTSTEAFF. CDR3 coding DNA: TGTGCCAGCGGAATAATCGGGACAACCTCCACTGAAGCTTTCTTT.

The chain is built from TRBV9 and TRBJ1-1; 7 nucleotides line up with TRBD1. CDR1 is SGDLS, CDR2 YYNGEE, per germline. The CDR3 has 16 residues. V lost 0 bases to trimming and J lost 2 bases; unmatched junction nucleotides: 7. CDR3 in amino acids: CASSVASGTVNTEAFF. The CDR3 coding sequence is TGTGCCAGCAGCGTAGCTTCCGGGACAGTAAACACTGAAGCTTTCTTT.

The chain combines TRBV9 with TRBJ2-1; 8 positions agree with TRBD1. Looked up from germline, CDR1 is SGDLS and CDR2 is YYNGEE. The CDR3 is made up of 16 amino acids. V lost 2 bases and J lost 6; bases outside the gene matches: 10. The CDR3 here is CASSVAGGAAGNEQFF. The CDR3 DNA follows: TGTGCCAGCAGCGTGGCAGGGGGCGCGGCGGGCAATGAGCAGTTCTTC.